This T cell receptor beta chain was captured by sequencing in a study of blood T cells in healthy people across ages. This clonotype has a handful of counts. No antigen is known for it. This CDR3 spans 14 amino acids. Deletions cut 5 bases from V and 5 bases from J, with 15 bases between. Germline V gives CDR1 MNHNY, CDR2 SVGAGI (reference sequence). The second PCR ran 7 to 11 cycles with a sample-barcoded 5' primer and J-beta primers. Using its own MiXCR run on the 5' RACE reads, TCRdb lists one record per CDR3 protein. The sample records over a million distinct CDR3 sequences, 20% to 25% being singletons. General observations from the study: Reliance upon unsorted PBMCs precluded definitive naive versus antigen-experienced comparison.

This sample was shared with a second study, whose subject was T cells of mothers and their children. Per that study: Donors comprised three healthy Caucasian mothers plus their six children. Related mother-child pairs showed slightly higher but non-significant overlap than unrelated pairs.

V usage is TRBV6-6 and J usage is TRBJ2-5; the D gene could be TRBD1 or TRBD2 (5 bases each). Material: blood. This clonotype was obtained from a girl aged 2-9 years in good health. DNA of the CDR3: TGTGCCAGCAGTGATATTCGGGGACCGGAGACCCAGTACTTC. It codes for CASSDIRGPETQYF.